This T cell receptor beta chain emerged from a study of lymphopenia after photon versus proton radiotherapy. Study findings and constraints: After the lymphocyte nadir, photon-treated repertoires showed oligoclonal expansion, especially of CD8+ Temra cells. Under photons, naive T cells and diversity fell while effector/memory populations rose. Authors raise, but do not show, better survival with proton therapy.

The CDR3 runs to 14 residues. V was cut by 0 bases and J by 6 bases, with 13 bases left in between. Germline V lookup: CDR1 SGHKS, CDR2 YYEKEE (reference sequence). As regards this clone: Antigen unknown.

Only in-frame clones appear in the TCRdb table, and some are missing; sequencing was by immunoSEQ multiplex PCR. The table lists tens of thousands of clones, approximately 87% of them singletons, with less than 14% in the top ten. This TCR came from a man at least 80 years old with esophageal cancer. The rearrangement links TRBV5-5 to TRBJ2-7, with a weak D call TRBD1 (5 bases). Sequenced material: peripheral blood, taken from a patient treated with proton-based radiotherapy. CDR3 coding DNA: TGTGCCAGCAGCTTGGACAGGCCCTCGGCCGAGCAGTACTTC. Amino acid sequence: CASSLDRPSAEQYF.